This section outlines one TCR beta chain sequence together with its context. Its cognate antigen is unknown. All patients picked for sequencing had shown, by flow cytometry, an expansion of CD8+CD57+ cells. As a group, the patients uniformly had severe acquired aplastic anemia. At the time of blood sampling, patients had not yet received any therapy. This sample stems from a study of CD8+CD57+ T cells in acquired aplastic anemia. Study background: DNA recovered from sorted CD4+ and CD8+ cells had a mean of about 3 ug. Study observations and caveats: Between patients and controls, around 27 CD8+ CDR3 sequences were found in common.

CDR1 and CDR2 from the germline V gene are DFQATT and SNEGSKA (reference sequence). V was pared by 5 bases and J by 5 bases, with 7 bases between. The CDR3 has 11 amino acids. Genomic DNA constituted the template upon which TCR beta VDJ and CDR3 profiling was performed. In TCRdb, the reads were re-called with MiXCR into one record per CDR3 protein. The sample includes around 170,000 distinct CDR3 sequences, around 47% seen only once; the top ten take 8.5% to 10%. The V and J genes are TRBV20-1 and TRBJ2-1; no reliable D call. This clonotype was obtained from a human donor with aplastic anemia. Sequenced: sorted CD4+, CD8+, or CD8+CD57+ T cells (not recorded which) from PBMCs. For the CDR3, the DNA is TGCAGTGCTGGCGGTCACAATGAGCAGTTCTTC. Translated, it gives CSAGGHNEQFF.